This T cell receptor beta chain was captured by sequencing in a study of metastatic and nonmetastatic thyroid tumors. As for the study in general: Repertoire data that came from the blood and tumor or nodule tissue of malignant and benign thyroid patients were compared. Study-wide results and caveats: Malignant tumors reportedly showed significantly higher TCR beta diversity than benign nodules in both blood and tumor.

There were no patients who had received any treatment before thyroid surgery. In the case of this clone: The antigen is not known.

Original data processing: The study built a papillary thyroid cancer distant-metastasis classifier from CDR3 differences across clinicopathological groups. TCRdb re-analyzed the PCR reads through MiXCR. None of the V and J calls come from the authors' own analysis; TCRdb made them. The sample lists tens of thousands of clones, around a fifth occurring once. This TCR derives from a male donor with papillary thyroid cancer or a benign thyroid nodule (not recorded which). Some clones in this sample may be carry-over from other donors' samples. Sequenced material: blood.

As DNA, the CDR3 is TGTGCCAGCAGCTTTCTTGGTCTCGGTTCACCCCTCCACTTT. Encoded protein: CASSFLGLGSPLHF. The chain combines TRBV7-9 with TRBJ1-6, with D uncertain. Trimming took off 3 bases at V and 9 bases at J, with 12 bases between the two ends. The CDR3 is 14 amino acids. Germline CDR1 is SEHNR and CDR2 is FQNEAQ (reference sequence).